This TCR beta chain was captured by sequencing in a study of T cell repertoires in cytomegalovirus infection (dated by TCRdb to the late 2010s). A note on the overall study: The peptide stimulations were aimed at well-studied HLA-B-restricted epitopes as well as recently identified HLA-C-restricted CMV epitopes, whose presentation resists viral immunomodulation. Donor HLA type was relevant to the analysis, as public TCR beta signatures indicated carriage of CMV infection together with the matching HLA type.

These reads were obtained on an Illumina HiSeq 1500. TCRdb trimmed the raw reads at Q25, called clones with MiXCR and kept productive beta chains. Every CDR3 protein is listed once, alongside the most common genes and DNA of its rows. Here the sample has hundreds of thousands of distinct CDR3 sequences; roughly 34% occur a single time. Of the sample, roughly 17% falls within the top ten clones. From the germline V gene (reference sequence), CDR1 is LNHDA and CDR2 is SQIVND. The cysteine opens and the phenylalanine closes a CDR3 of 17 amino acids. Just CDR3 DNA is preserved here, 51 bases in frame from base 1. Trimming takes 6 bases from V and 6 bases from J, and the germline ends sit 24 bases apart. Note on this clonotype: No antigen is known for it. No qualities accompany the bases; no much larger clone lies one base away.

Explained via the paper, the treatment or condition label denotes: in vitro stimulation with specific CMV peptide epitopes to enrich CMV-specific T cells. What the research found in general, with its limitations: In the ex vivo response, HLA-C-restricted CMV-specific TCR beta clonotypes were dominant, and in two of eight donors the single most frequent clonotype came from this HLA-C-restricted group. In both this cohort and an independent cohort of several hundred donors, the cumulative frequency of public TCR beta family members distinguished carriers of CMV infection plus the relevant HLA type.

Recombination joined TRBV19 with TRBJ1-5; TRBD1 is possibly the D segment (5 matching bases). This specimen was cultured PBMCs, taken from culture after CMV antigen stimulation. This receptor was taken from a human donor in good health (CMV status not recorded). Some clones in this sample may be carry-over from other donors' samples. This receptor has the CDR3 CASSPMPQGVTPQPQHF. The base sequence is TGTGCCAGTAGCCCGATGCCGCAGGGTGTTACCCCTCAGCCCCAGCATTTT.